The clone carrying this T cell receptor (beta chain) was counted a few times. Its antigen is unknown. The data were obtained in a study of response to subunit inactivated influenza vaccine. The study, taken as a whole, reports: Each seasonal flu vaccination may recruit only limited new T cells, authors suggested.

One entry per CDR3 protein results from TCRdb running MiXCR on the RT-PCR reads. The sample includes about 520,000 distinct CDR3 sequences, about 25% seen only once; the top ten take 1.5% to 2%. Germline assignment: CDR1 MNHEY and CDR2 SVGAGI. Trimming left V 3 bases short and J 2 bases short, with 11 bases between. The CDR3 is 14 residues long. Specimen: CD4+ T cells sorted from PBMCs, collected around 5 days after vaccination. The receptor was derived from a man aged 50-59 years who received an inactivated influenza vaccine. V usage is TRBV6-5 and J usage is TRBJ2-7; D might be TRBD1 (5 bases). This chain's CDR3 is CASSYLGAPYEQYF. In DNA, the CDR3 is TGTGCCAGCAGTTATTTAGGGGCCCCCTACGAGCAGTACTTC.